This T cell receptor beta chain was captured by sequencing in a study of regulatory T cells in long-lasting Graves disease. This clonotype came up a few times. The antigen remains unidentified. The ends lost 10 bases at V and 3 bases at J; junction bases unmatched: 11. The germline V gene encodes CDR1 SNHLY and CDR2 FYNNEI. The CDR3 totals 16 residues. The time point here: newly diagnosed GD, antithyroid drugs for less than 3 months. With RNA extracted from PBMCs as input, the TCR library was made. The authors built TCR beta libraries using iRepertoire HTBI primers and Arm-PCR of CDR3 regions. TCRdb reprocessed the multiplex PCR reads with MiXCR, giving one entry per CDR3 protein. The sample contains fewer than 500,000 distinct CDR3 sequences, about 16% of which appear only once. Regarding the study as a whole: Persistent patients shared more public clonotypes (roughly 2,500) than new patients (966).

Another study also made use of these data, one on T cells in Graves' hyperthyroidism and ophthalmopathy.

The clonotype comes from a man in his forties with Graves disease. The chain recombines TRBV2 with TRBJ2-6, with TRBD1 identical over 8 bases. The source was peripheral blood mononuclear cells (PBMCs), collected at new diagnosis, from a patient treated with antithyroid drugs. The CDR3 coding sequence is TGTGCCATCCAGGACAGGGACAAGTTTGGGGCCAACGTCCTGACTTTC. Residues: CAIQDRDKFGANVLTF.